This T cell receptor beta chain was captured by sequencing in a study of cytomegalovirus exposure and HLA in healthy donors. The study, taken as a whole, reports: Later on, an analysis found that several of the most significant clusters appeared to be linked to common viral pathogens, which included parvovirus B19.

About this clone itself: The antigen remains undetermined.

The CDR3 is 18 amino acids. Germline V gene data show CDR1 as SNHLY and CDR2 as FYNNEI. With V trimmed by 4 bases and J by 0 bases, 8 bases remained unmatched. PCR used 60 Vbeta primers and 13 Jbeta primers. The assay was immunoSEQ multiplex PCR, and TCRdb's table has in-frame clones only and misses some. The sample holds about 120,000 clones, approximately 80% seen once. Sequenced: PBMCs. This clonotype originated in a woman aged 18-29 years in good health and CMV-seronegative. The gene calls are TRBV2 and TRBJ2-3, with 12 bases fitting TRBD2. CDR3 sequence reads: CASSATSGGLDSTDTQYF. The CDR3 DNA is TGTGCCAGCAGTGCAACTAGCGGGGGGTTGGATAGCACAGATACGCAGTATTTT.